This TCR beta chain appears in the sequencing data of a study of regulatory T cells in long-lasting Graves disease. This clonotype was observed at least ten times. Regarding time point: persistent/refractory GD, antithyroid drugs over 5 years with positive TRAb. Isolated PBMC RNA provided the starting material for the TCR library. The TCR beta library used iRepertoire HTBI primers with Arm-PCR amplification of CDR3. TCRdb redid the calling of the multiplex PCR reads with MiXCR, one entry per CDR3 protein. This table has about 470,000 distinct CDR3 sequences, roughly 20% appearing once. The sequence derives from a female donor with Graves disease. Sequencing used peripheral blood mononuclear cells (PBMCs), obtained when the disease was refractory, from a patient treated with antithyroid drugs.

CDR3: CASSGQTGPYYGYTF. In DNA form, the CDR3 reads TGTGCCAGCAGTGGCCAGACAGGCCCCTACTATGGCTACACCTTC. The chain carries TRBV6-1 and TRBJ1-2; TRBD1 might be the D (6 bases). The CDR3 runs to 15 residues. Germline V gene lookup returns CDR1 MNHNS and CDR2 SASEGT. V was trimmed by 4 bases and J by 3 bases, leaving 15 bases between them.